This passage covers 25 T cell receptor beta chains from one sample sequenced in a study of a mutant IDH1 vaccine in newly diagnosed glioma (TCRdb year 2021). The method was the immunoSEQ multiplex PCR assay. Held by TCRdb, this immuneACCESS table contains in-frame sequences only and omits some clones. Under half of the omission traces to an unresolved V gene where checked; the cause of the rest is unknown. The sample has about 46,000 clones on record, about 74% of them singletons. Jointly, the top ten make up less than 2% of the sample. Explained via the paper, the time point label denotes: baseline, week 1 (first vaccination visit). The treatment or condition label, read with the paper, signifies: pre-vaccination baseline after standard-of-care therapy. The sequenced sample was PBMCs, obtained from a glioma patient treated with radiotherapy, temozolomide or both. These receptors all come from a woman aged 35 to 49 with glioma.

V gene TRBV5-1 combines with J gene TRBJ2-1, with 7 bases fitting TRBD1. There are 15 residues in the CDR3. Germline V gene lookup returns CDR1 SGHRS and CDR2 YFSETQ. V lost 4 bases to trimming and J lost 2 bases; unmatched junction nucleotides: 6. CDR3 sequence: CASSAAQGAYNEQFF. The CDR3 DNA is TGCGCCAGCAGCGCTGCCCAGGGGGCCTACAATGAGCAGTTCTTC.

CDR3 sequence (DNA): TGTGCCAGCGGACTAGCGGGGGCGACCCAATATTTT. It yields the protein CASGLAGATQYF. The V and J genes are TRBV9 and TRBJ2-3; 13 nucleotides align to TRBD2. The germline V gene encodes CDR1 SGDLS and CDR2 YYNGEE. The ends lost 7 bases at V and 15 bases at J; junction bases unmatched: 8. The CDR3 is made up of 12 amino acids.

This chain uses TRBV5-6 with TRBJ2-3; 8 nucleotides match TRBD1. Trimming at V came to 2 bases and at J to 5 bases, leaving 7 bases not matched to a gene. Germline V lookup: CDR1 SGHDT, CDR2 YYEEEE. The CDR3 runs to 15 residues. The CDR3 DNA reads TGTGCCAGCAGCTTACTGACAGGGGATGAAGATACGCAGTATTTT. Protein sequence: CASSLLTGDEDTQYF. Full variable domain (outside the CDR3, taken from reference TRBV5-6 and TRBJ2-3): DAGVTQSPTHLIKTRGQQVTLRCSPKSGHDTVSWYQQALGQGPQFIFQYYEEEERQRGNFPDRFSGHQFPNYSSELNVNALLLGDSALYLCASSLLTGDEDTQYFGPGTRLTVL.

The J gene is TRBJ2-5, the V gene TRBV5-8, with 7 bases fitting TRBD1. This CDR3 spans 13 amino acids. V was clipped by 5 bases and J by 5 bases; unmatched bases: 6. Germline CDR1 reads SGHTS; CDR2 reads YDEGEE. The CDR3 DNA follows: TGTGCCAGCAGACTGACAGGGACGGAGACCCAGTACTTC. This gives the protein CASRLTGTETQYF.

The CDR3 loop is CASSQMTSWRNEQFF. CDR3 in DNA: TGCGCCAGCAGCCAAATGACTAGTTGGCGCAATGAGCAGTTCTTC. The V call is TRBV4-3, the J call TRBJ2-1; a possible D gene is TRBD2 (6 bases). The CDR3 totals 15 residues. Germline V gene lookup returns CDR1 LGHNA and CDR2 YSLEER. The V end was cut by 2 bases, the J end by 6 bases, with 14 bases between.

V and J are TRBV5-1 and TRBJ2-3, with TRBD2 matching over 9 bases. The CDR3 loop spans 16 amino acids. Germline loops: CDR1 SGHRS, CDR2 YFSETQ. After removal of 0 bases from V and 4 bases from J, the junction contained 6 bases not matched to a gene. This chain's CDR3 is CASSLVAGGAADTQYF. The CDR3 region has the DNA TGCGCCAGCAGCTTGGTCGCGGGGGGGGCTGCAGATACGCAGTATTTT. The full variable domain, with the rest looked up from reference TRBV5-1 and TRBJ2-3, is KAGVTQTPRYLIKTRGQQVTLSCSPISGHRSVSWYQQTPGQGLQFLFEYFSETQRNKGNFPGRFSGRQFSNSRSEMNVSTLELGDSALYLCASSLVAGGAADTQYFGPGTRLTVL.

As DNA, the CDR3 is TGTGCCAGCAGTTTAGCCCGGGACAGCCGCCAGTACCAAGAGACCCAGTACTTC. It yields the protein CASSLARDSRQYQETQYF. This sequence joins TRBV27 and TRBJ2-5, with 7 positions matching TRBD1. Per germline, CDR1 MNHEY and CDR2 SMNVEV (reference sequence). With 2 bases clipped from V and 0 bases from J, the junction kept 12 bases outside the gene matches. CDR3 length: 18 residues.

V is TRBV15 and J is TRBJ1-1; D remains ambiguous. This CDR3 comprises 14 residues. V dropped 5 bases and J dropped 3 bases, with 13 bases sitting between them. Germline values: CDR1 LNHNV, CDR2 YYDKDF (reference sequence). The CDR3 DNA reads as TGTGCCACCAGCGGGGATCTCGGGGACACTGAAGCTTTCTTT. This translates into CATSGDLGDTEAFF.

V is TRBV10-3 and J is TRBJ1-3; tentative D call: TRBD1 (5 bases). This CDR3 has 18 amino acids. The germline V gene has CDR1 ENHRY and CDR2 SYGVKD. Trimming pared 5 bases from V and 0 bases from J, leaving 20 bases between. In nucleotides, the CDR3 is TGTGCCATCAGTCTCCCTCCCCTCCAGGGCGCCTCTGGAAACACCATATATTTT. Translating it yields CAISLPPLQGASGNTIYF.

The chain combines TRBV10-1 with TRBJ1-2; D is possibly TRBD1 (6 bases). V gave up 2 bases and J gave up 6 bases, with 16 bases separating them. The CDR3 is 15 residues long. Germline V CDR1 and CDR2: WNHNN, SYGVQD (reference sequence). The CDR3 bases are TGCGCCAGCAGTGAGGGCGGGACAACCCCCGATGGCTACACCTTC. It is translated as CASSEGGTTPDGYTF.

The chain couples TRBV29-1 to TRBJ2-5; 8 bases are a match to TRBD1. The J call may be faulty, since TRBJ2-7 better matches the DNA end. Germline loops: CDR1 SQVTM, CDR2 ANQGSEA. CDR3 size: 14 residues. CDR3 in DNA: TGCAGCGTTGATTACCCTCCAGGGGGCAACGAGCAGTACTTC. This codes for CSVDYPPGGNEQYF.

The genes are TRBV20-1 and TRBJ1-1; no clear D gene. The CDR3 runs 11 residues. V was shortened by 5 bases and J by 1 base, with 5 bases between the two germline ends. Germline lookup yields CDR1 DFQATT and CDR2 SNEGSKA (reference sequence). The CDR3 reads CSAGPNTEAFF. The CDR3 DNA sequence: TGCAGTGCTGGGCCGAACACTGAAGCTTTCTTT.

The V call is TRBV5-1, the J call TRBJ2-2, with 10 positions matching TRBD1. Germline V lookup: CDR1 SGHRS, CDR2 YFSETQ. There are 16 residues in the CDR3. The V gene end was trimmed by 1 base and the J gene end by 3 bases; junction bases not matched to a gene: 3. The CDR3 nucleotides read TGCGCCAGCAGCTTGAGGACAGGGGGGGACACCGGGGAGCTGTTTTTT. Residues: CASSLRTGGDTGELFF.

For the CDR3, the DNA is TGTGCCAGCAGCGTAGATGTAGGACTGAGTAATTCACCCCTCCACTTT. Protein sequence: CASSVDVGLSNSPLHF. V gene TRBV9 combines with J gene TRBJ1-6; the D is unclear. Trimming removed 0 bases from V and 6 bases from J, with 13 bases in between. From germline, CDR1 is SGDLS and CDR2 YYNGEE. CDR3 length: 16 residues.

The rearrangement joins TRBV6-5 to TRBJ1-4, with 7 positions matching TRBD1. The CDR3 totals 14 residues. CDR1 and CDR2 from the germline V gene are MNHEY and SVGAGI. V shed 6 bases and J 7 bases; nucleotides not matched to a gene: 8. CDR3 bases: TGTGCCAGCAGAAACAGGGGCCAGAGTGAAAAACTGTTTTTT. Its translation: CASRNRGQSEKLFF.

CDR3 nucleotide sequence: TGTGCCAGCAGCCACTCGCGGGGGAAAAATAGCAATCAGCCCCAGCATTTT. Its translation is CASSHSRGKNSNQPQHF. J is TRBJ1-5 and V is TRBV7-8; a weak D match, TRBD1 (5 bases). CDR1 is SGHVS and CDR2 is FQNEAQ in the germline V gene. Trimming shortened V by 5 bases and J by 0 bases, and 17 bases separated the two germline ends. The CDR3 has 17 amino acids.

The chain uses TRBV7-2 and TRBJ2-7, with 8 bases identical to TRBD1. The CDR3 loop spans 14 amino acids. Per the germline V gene, CDR1 is SGHTA and CDR2 is FQGNSA. The trim removed 2 bases at V and 0 bases at J, leaving 0 bases unmatched. For the CDR3, the DNA is TGTGCCAGCAGCTTACAGGGGGCCTCCTACGAGCAGTACTTC. It encodes CASSLQGASYEQYF.

The chain has TRBV5-1 and TRBJ1-5; D uncertain. V lost 2 bases and J lost 0, with 12 bases in between. This CDR3 is built from 16 residues. Germline lookup yields CDR1 SGHRS and CDR2 YFSETQ. The CDR3 sequence: CASSFGAGDSNQPQHF. The CDR3 DNA is TGCGCCAGCAGCTTTGGTGCTGGGGATAGCAATCAGCCCCAGCATTTT.

V gene TRBV18 combines with J gene TRBJ2-7; 15 bases fit TRBD2. This CDR3 contains 20 residues. V was clipped by 2 bases and J by 3 bases; unmatched bases: 14. The V gene's germline CDR1 is KGHSH and CDR2 LQKENI. CDR3 region: CASSPGPGLAGGPHIYEQYF. The DNA for the CDR3 is TGTGCCAGCTCACCAGGACCGGGACTAGCGGGGGGTCCTCATATCTACGAGCAGTACTTC.

This chain links TRBV7-9 with TRBJ2-4; the match to TRBD2 covers 7 bases. Germline CDR1 and CDR2: SEHNR and FQNEAQ (reference sequence). The length of the CDR3 is 14 residues. Germline trimming cut 5 bases from V and 8 bases from J; bases unmatched to any gene: 9. CDR3 sequence reads: CASSPGSGGYIQYF. Written as DNA, the CDR3 is TGTGCCAGCAGCCCGGGATCGGGGGGTTACATTCAGTACTTC.

The V call is TRBV15, the J call TRBJ2-3; a possible D gene is TRBD1 (5 bases). Trimming cost V 1 base and J 1 base, with 15 bases left between them. The CDR3 runs to 17 residues. Germline V lookup: CDR1 LNHNV, CDR2 YYDKDF (reference sequence). CDR3 DNA sequence: TGTGCCACCAGCAGAGTTGGGCAGGGATGGGGCACAGATACGCAGTATTTT. It specifies CATSRVGQGWGTDTQYF.

This chain connects TRBV11-2 to TRBJ1-3, with TRBD1 matching 12 bases. Looked up from germline, CDR1 is SGHAT and CDR2 is FQNNGV. This CDR3 spans 15 amino acids. The trim removed 5 bases at V and 3 bases at J, leaving 2 bases unmatched. The CDR3 coding sequence is TGTGCCAGCAGCCGGGACAGGGGGCTTGGAAACACCATATATTTT. It translates to CASSRDRGLGNTIYF.

The genes are TRBV30 and TRBJ2-2; maybe TRBD2 (7 bases). The CDR3 is 14 amino acids. Germline loops: CDR1 GTSNPN, CDR2 SVGIG (reference sequence). Trimming took 8 bases from V and 2 from J, leaving 15 bases between them. The DNA of the CDR3 is TGTGCCCGCCCGGGGGGCCAAAACACCGGGGAGCTGTTTTTT. Translated, it gives CARPGGQNTGELFF.

The genes are TRBV4-3 and TRBJ2-1, with 10 bases aligning to TRBD1. The CDR3 extends over 15 amino acids. Germline values: CDR1 LGHNA, CDR2 YSLEER. V lost 4 bases, J lost 3 bases, and 3 bases stayed unmatched. CDR3 in amino acids: CASSPRDRGYNEQFF. The DNA for the CDR3 is TGCGCCAGCAGCCCGAGGGACAGGGGCTACAATGAGCAGTTCTTC.

The chain employs TRBV9 and TRBJ2-5, with TRBD1 matching over 8 bases. CDR1 is SGDLS, CDR2 YYNGEE, per germline. This CDR3 spans 16 amino acids. Germline trimming cut 3 bases from V and 4 bases from J; bases unmatched to any gene: 11. CDR3 residues: CASSASRDRSGETQYF. The CDR3 region has the DNA TGTGCCAGCAGCGCGTCCCGGGACAGGAGCGGAGAGACCCAGTACTTC. Using reference TRBV9 and TRBJ2-5 for the parts outside the CDR3, the full variable domain is DSGVTQTPKHLITATGQRVTLRCSPRSGDLSVYWYQQSLDQGLQFLIQYYNGEERAKGNILERFSAQQFPDLHSELNLSSLELGDSALYFCASSASRDRSGETQYFGPGTRLLVL.